The present TCR beta chain was sequenced within a study of blood T cell repertoires in COVID-19. About the study: Spain, Italy and the United States supplied samples that represented acute and convalescent COVID-19. The analysed material was cDNA or gDNA that came from T cells, B-cell-depleted T cells, or PBMCs.

This clone appeared a single time. The CDR3 is made up of 13 amino acids. V was trimmed by 7 bases and J by 5 bases, leaving 14 bases between them. The germline CDR1 and CDR2 sequences are LNHDA and SQIVND (reference sequence). Those enrolled, adults aged roughly 18 to 89 years, came from 24 US areas. Participant reports of clinical history set cohort assignment. Using immunoSEQ multiplex PCR, the repertoire was profiled, and TCRdb retains in-frame clones only, with some absent. This sample has 220,000 or so clones, with about 82% found just once. Sequenced: PBMCs or T cells enriched from blood (not recorded which). The chain recombines TRBV19 with TRBJ1-1, with D perhaps TRBD1 (5 bases). The origin of this receptor is a woman in her 50s who had recovered from COVID-19. The CDR3 is CASTDSRFTEAFF. CDR3 bases: TGTGCCAGTACCGACAGCCGTTTTACTGAAGCTTTCTTT.